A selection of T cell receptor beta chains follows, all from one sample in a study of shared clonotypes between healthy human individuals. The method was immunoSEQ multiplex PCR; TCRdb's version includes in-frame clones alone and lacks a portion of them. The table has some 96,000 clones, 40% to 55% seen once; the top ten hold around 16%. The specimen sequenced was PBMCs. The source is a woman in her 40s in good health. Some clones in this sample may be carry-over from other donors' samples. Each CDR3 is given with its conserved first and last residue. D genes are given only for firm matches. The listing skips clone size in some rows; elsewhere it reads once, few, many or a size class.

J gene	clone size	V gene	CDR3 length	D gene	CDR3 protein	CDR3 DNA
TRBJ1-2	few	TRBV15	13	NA	CATSRDNVKGYTF	TGTGCCACCAGCAGAGATAACGTAAAGGGCTACACCTTC
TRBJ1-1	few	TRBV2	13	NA	CASRYEVNTEAFF	TGTGCCAGCAGGTATGAAGTTAACACTGAAGCTTTCTTT
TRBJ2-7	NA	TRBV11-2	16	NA	CASSSLIARTRYEQYF	TGTGCCAGCAGCTCCTTGATAGCCCGAACTAGGTACGAGCAGTACTTC
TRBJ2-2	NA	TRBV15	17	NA	CATQAGGGRVGTGELFF	TGTGCCACCCAAGCAGGTGGAGGCCGCGTGGGCACCGGGGAGCTGTTTTTT
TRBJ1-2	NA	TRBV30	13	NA	CAWSAQGVSGYTF	TGTGCCTGGAGTGCGCAAGGGGTTTCGGGCTACACCTTC
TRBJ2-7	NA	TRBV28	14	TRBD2	CASSTVGGVNEQYF	TGTGCCAGCAGTACGGTCGGGGGGGTAAACGAGCAGTACTTC
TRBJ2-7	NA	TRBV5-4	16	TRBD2	CASSRVAGGFSYEQYF	TGTGCCAGCAGCCGAGTAGCGGGGGGTTTCTCCTACGAGCAGTACTTC
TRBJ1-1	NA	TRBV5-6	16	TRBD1	CASSLGKGAQGTEAFF	TGTGCCAGCAGCTTGGGAAAGGGGGCGCAGGGGACTGAAGCTTTCTTT
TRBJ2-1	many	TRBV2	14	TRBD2	CASRTGTSSGEQFF	TGTGCCAGCAGAACCGGGACTAGTTCTGGTGAGCAGTTCTTC
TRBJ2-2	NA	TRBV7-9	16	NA	CASRLPFRGDTGELFF	TGTGCCAGCAGATTGCCGTTCAGGGGAGACACCGGGGAGCTGTTTTTT
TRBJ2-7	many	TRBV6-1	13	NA	CASSEAGVLEQYF	TGTGCCAGCAGTGAAGCGGGTGTCCTCGAGCAGTACTTC
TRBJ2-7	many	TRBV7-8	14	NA	CASSRTSHSYEQYF	TGTGCCAGCAGCAGGACTTCGCATTCCTACGAGCAGTACTTC
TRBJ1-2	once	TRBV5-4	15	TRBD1	CASSLGGTGGGGYTF	TGTGCCAGCAGCTTGGGAGGGACAGGGGGCGGTGGCTACACCTTC
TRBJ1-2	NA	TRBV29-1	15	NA	CSVVGDGGPVGGYTF	TGCAGCGTTGTGGGGGACGGGGGCCCTGTCGGGGGCTACACCTTC
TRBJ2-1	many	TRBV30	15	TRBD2	CAWSDSGRARNEQFF	TGTGCCTGGAGCGACAGCGGGAGGGCCCGTAATGAGCAGTTCTTC
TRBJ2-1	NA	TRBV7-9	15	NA	CASSLGLAEANEQFF	TGTGCCAGCAGCTTAGGGTTAGCGGAGGCGAATGAGCAGTTCTTC
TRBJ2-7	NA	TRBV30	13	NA	CAWSVNRDVVQYF	TGTGCCTGGAGTGTAAACCGGGACGTAGTGCAGTACTTC
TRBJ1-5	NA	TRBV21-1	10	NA	CASSKEGQHF	TGTGCCAGCAGCAAAGAGGGCCAGCATTTT
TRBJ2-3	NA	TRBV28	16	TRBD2	CASSRGTSGFTDTQYF	TGTGCCAGCAGCCGAGGGACTAGCGGCTTCACAGATACGCAGTATTTT
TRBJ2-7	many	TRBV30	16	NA	CAWSTKDRLGSYEQYF	TGTGCCTGGAGTACCAAAGACAGATTGGGCTCCTACGAGCAGTACTTC
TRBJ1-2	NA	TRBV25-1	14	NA	CASSEWGGDYGYTF	TGTGCCAGCAGTGAATGGGGGGGCGACTATGGCTACACCTTC
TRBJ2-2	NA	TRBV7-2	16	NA	CASSLRGQGNTGELFF	TGTGCCAGCAGCTTACGGGGGCAGGGGAACACCGGGGAGCTGTTTTTT
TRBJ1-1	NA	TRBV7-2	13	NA	CASSFAGNTEAFF	TGTGCCAGCAGCTTTGCAGGGAACACTGAAGCTTTCTTT
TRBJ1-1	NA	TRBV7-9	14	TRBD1	CASSLARQGTEAFF	TGTGCCAGCAGCTTAGCCCGACAGGGGACGGAAGCTTTCTTT
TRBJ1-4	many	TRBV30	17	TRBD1	CAWSVNRGHATNEKLLF	TGTGCCTGGAGTGTTAACAGGGGCCATGCAACTAATGAAAAACTGCTTTTT
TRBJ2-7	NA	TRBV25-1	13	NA	CASSDGRGYEQYF	TGTGCCAGCAGTGATGGCAGGGGTTACGAGCAGTACTTC
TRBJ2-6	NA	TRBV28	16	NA	CASTLRGASGANVLTF	TGTGCCAGCACCCTTAGAGGGGCTTCTGGGGCCAACGTCCTGACTTTC
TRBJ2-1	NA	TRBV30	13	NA	CAWENAVYNEQFF	TGTGCCTGGGAGAACGCAGTTTACAATGAGCAGTTCTTC
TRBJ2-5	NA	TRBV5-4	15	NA	CASSSGTTKSETQYF	TGTGCCAGCAGCTCCGGGACCACCAAGTCGGAGACCCAGTACTTC
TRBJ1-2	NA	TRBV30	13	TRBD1	CAWSPQGAGGYTF	TGTGCCTGGAGTCCACAGGGGGCAGGTGGCTACACCTTC
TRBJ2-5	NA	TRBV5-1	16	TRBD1	CASSQEAGTGGETQYF	TGCGCCAGCAGCCAAGAAGCCGGGACAGGCGGTGAGACCCAGTACTTC
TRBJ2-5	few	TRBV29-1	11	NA	CSVVGEETQYF	TGCAGCGTTGTGGGGGAAGAGACCCAGTACTTC
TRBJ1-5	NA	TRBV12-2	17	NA	CASRLSARGNSNQPQHF	TGTGCAAGTCGCTTAAGTGCCCGCGGGAATAGCAATCAGCCCCAGCATTTT
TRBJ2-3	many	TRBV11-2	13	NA	CASSLGPVGTQYF	TGTGCCAGCAGCTTAGGGCCGGTGGGTACGCAGTATTTT
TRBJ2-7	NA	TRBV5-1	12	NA	CASSLGQYEQYF	TGCGCCAGCAGCTTAGGACAGTACGAGCAGTACTTC
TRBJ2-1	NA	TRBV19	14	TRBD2	CASSSSGGDNEQFF	TGTGCCAGTAGTAGTAGCGGGGGGGACAATGAGCAGTTCTTC
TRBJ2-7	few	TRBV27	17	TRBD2	CASSERSLSGRGYEQYF	TGTGCCAGCAGTGAACGGTCCCTTAGCGGGAGGGGGTACGAGCAGTACTTC
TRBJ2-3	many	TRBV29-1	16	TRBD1	CSAQGTGRGATDTQYF	TGCAGCGCCCAAGGGACAGGCCGAGGGGCCACAGATACGCAGTATTTT
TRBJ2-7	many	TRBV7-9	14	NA	CASSAPQTSYEQYF	TGTGCCAGCAGCGCACCCCAGACGTCCTACGAGCAGTACTTC